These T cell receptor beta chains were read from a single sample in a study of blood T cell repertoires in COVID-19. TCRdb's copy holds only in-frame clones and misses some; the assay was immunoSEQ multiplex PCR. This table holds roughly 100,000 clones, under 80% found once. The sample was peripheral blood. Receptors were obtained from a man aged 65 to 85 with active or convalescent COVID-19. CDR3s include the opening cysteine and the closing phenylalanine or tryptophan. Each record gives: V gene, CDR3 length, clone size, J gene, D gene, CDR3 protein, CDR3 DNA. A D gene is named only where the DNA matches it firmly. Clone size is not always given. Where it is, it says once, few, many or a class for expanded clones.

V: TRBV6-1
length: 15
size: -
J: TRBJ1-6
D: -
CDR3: CASSEDPGGNSPLHF
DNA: TGTGCCAGCAGTGAAGATCCGGGGGGGAATTCACCCCTCCACTTT

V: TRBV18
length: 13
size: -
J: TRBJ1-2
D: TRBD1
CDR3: CASSPDRVYGYTF
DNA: TGTGCCAGCTCACCAGACAGGGTTTATGGCTACACCTTC

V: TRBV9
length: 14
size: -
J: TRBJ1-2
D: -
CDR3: CASSPSLGVYGYTF
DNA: TGTGCCAGCAGCCCCTCCCTGGGCGTATATGGCTACACCTTC

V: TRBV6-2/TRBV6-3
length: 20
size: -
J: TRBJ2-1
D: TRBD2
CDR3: CASSFPTGVRKREWGDEQFF
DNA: TGTGCCAGCAGTTTCCCGACAGGAGTCCGCAAGCGGGAGTGGGGCGATGAGCAGTTCTTC

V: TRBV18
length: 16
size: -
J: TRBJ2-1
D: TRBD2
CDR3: CASSPGLAGFYNEQFF
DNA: TGTGCCAGCTCACCGGGACTAGCGGGATTCTACAATGAGCAGTTCTTC

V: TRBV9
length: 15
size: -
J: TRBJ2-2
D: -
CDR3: CASSATNRNTGELFF
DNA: TGTGCCAGCAGCGCCACAAACCGGAACACCGGGGAGCTGTTTTTT

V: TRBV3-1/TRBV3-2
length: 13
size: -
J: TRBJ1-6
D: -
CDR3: CASSVGGNSPLHF
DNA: TGTGCCAGCAGCGTCGGGGGTAATTCACCCCTCCACTTT

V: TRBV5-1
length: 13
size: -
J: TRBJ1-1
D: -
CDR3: CASSPRGNTEAFF
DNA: TGCGCCAGCAGCCCACGGGGGAACACTGAAGCTTTCTTT

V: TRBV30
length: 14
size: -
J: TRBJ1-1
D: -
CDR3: CAWKGWGRRAEAFF
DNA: TGTGCCTGGAAGGGGTGGGGGCGAAGGGCTGAAGCTTTCTTT

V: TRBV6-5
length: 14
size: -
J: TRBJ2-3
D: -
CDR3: CATQWSLGQSKQYF
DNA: TGTGCCACCCAGTGGTCACTAGGACAGAGTAAGCAGTATTTT

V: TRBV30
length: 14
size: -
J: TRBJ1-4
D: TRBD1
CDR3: CAWSGGQGNEKLFF
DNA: TGTGCCTGGAGTGGGGGACAGGGAAATGAAAAACTGTTTTTT

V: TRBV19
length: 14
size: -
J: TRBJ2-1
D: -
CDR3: CASSLWGPGNEQFF
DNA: TGTGCCAGTAGTCTCTGGGGCCCTGGGAATGAGCAGTTCTTC

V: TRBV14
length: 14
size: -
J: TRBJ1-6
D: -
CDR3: CASSQGGPGSPLHF
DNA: TGTGCCAGCAGCCAAGGGGGGCCTGGGTCACCCCTCCACTTT

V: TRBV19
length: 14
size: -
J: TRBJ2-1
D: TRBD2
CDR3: CASATSGVSNEQFF
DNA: TGTGCCAGTGCAACTAGCGGGGTCTCCAATGAGCAGTTCTTC

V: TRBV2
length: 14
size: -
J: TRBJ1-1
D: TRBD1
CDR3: CASSRTGGNTEAFF
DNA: TGTGCCAGCAGTCGGACAGGAGGGAACACTGAAGCTTTCTTT

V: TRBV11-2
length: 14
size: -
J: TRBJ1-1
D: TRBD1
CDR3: CASSLTVGTGEAFF
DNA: TGTGCCAGCAGCTTAACCGTCGGGACAGGGGAAGCTTTCTTT

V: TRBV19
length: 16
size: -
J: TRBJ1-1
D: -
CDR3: CASTSLRGTGNTEAFF
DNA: TGTGCCAGTACCTCTCTTAGGGGGACGGGGAACACTGAAGCTTTCTTT

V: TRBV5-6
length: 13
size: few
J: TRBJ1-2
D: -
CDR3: CASSLRQGSGYTF
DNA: TGTGCCAGCAGCTTAAGGCAGGGGAGTGGCTACACCTTC

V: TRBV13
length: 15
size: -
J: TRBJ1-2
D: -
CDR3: CASSLGLRPPRGYTF
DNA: TGTGCCAGCAGCTTAGGCCTAAGGCCCCCTAGGGGCTACACCTTC

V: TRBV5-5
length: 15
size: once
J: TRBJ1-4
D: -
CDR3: CASSLYQGPNEKLFF
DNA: TGTGCCAGCAGCTTGTATCAGGGTCCGAATGAAAAACTGTTTTTT

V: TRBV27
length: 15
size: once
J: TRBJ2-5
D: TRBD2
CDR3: CASTSPAGGQETQYF
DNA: TGTGCCAGCACCTCACCAGCGGGAGGTCAAGAGACCCAGTACTTC

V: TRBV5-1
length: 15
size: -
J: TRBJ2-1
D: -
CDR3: CASSLETRAYNEQFF
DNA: TGCGCCAGCAGCTTGGAGACCAGGGCCTACAATGAGCAGTTCTTC

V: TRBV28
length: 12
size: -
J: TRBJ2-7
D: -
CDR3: CASSLQTGVQYF
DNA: TGTGCCAGCAGCCTACAGACGGGAGTGCAGTACTTC

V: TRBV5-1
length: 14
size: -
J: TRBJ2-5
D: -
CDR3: CASRKASGQETQYF
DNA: TGCGCCAGCAGAAAAGCGTCGGGTCAAGAGACCCAGTACTTC

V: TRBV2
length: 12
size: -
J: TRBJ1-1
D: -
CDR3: CASLGQGTEAFF
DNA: TGTGCCAGTTTGGGACAAGGAACTGAAGCTTTCTTT

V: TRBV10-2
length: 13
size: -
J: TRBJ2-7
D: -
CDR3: CASTRTHSYEQYF
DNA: TGCGCCAGCACCCGGACTCACTCCTACGAGCAGTACTTC

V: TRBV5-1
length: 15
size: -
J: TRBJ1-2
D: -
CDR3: CASSLSREGNYGYTF
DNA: TGCGCCAGCAGCTTGTCTAGGGAGGGCAACTATGGCTACACCTTC

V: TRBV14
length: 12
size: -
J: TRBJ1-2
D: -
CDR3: CASSLSRGGYTF
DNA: TGTGCCAGCAGCCTCTCCCGGGGAGGCTACACCTTC

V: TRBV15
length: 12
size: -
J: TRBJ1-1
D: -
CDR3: CATAAGRTEAFF
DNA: TGTGCCACCGCGGCAGGGCGGACTGAAGCTTTCTTT

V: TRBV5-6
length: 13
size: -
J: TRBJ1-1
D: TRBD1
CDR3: CASSFEGAPEAFF
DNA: TGTGCCAGCAGCTTCGAGGGGGCCCCAGAAGCTTTCTTT

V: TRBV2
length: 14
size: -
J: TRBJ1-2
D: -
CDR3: CASSAEGRGGGYTF
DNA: TGTGCCAGCAGTGCTGAGGGAAGGGGAGGGGGCTACACCTTC

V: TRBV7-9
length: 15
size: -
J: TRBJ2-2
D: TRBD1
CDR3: CASSSDRRLAGELFF
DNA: TGTGCCAGCAGTTCGGACAGGAGGTTAGCCGGGGAGCTGTTTTTT

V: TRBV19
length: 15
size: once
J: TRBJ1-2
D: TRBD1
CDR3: CASSMGGQTNYGYTF
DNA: TGTGCCAGTAGTATGGGGGGACAGACTAACTATGGCTACACCTTC

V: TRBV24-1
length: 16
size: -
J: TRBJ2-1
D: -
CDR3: CATSDATGGTYNEQFF
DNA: TGTGCCACCAGTGACGCGACAGGAGGCACCTACAATGAGCAGTTCTTC

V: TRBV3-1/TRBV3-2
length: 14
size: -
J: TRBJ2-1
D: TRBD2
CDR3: CASSHAGGYNEQFF
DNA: TGTGCCAGCAGCCATGCGGGAGGGTACAATGAGCAGTTCTTC

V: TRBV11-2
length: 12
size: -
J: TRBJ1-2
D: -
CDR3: CASSFKYGGYTF
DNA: TGTGCCAGCAGCTTTAAGTACGGGGGCTACACCTTC

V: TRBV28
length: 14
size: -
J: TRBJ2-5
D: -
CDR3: CASSSTEKRETQYF
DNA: TGTGCCAGCAGTTCTACAGAGAAGCGGGAGACCCAGTACTTC

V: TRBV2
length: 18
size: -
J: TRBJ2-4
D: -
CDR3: CASKFEAGSILAKNIQYF
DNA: TGTGCCAGCAAGTTCGAAGCGGGCTCGATACTAGCCAAAAACATTCAGTACTTC

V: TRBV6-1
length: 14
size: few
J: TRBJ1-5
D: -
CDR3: CASSERGGSQPQHF
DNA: TGTGCCAGCAGTGAAAGGGGGGGAAGTCAGCCCCAGCATTTT

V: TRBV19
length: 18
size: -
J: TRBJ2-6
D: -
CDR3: CASSARGRRDIGANVLTF
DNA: TGTGCCAGTAGTGCCCGGGGACGGCGGGATATCGGGGCCAACGTCCTGACTTTC

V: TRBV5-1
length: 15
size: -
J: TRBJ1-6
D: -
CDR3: CASSLGRRDNSPLHF
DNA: TGCGCCAGCAGCCTGGGAAGGAGGGATAATTCACCCCTCCACTTT

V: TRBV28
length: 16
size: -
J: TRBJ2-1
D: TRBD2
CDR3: CASSFSKREGRNEQFF
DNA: TGTGCCAGCAGTTTCTCCAAGCGGGAGGGCCGGAATGAGCAGTTCTTC

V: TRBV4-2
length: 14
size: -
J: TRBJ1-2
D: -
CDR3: CASSQEETNYGYTF
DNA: TGTGCCAGCAGCCAAGAAGAGACAAACTATGGCTACACCTTC

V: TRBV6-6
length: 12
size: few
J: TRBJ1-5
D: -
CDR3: CASSFQGKPQHF
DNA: TGTGCCAGCAGTTTTCAGGGGAAGCCCCAGCATTTT

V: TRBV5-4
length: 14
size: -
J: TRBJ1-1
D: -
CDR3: CASSQFTQSAEAFF
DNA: TGTGCCAGCAGCCAGTTTACACAGTCAGCTGAAGCTTTCTTT

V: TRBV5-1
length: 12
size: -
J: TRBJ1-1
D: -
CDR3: CASSLEAGEAFF
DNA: TGCGCCAGCAGCTTGGAGGCAGGTGAAGCTTTCTTT